This T cell receptor (beta chain) was captured in a study of blood T cell repertoires in COVID-19. Study at large: Whether acute or convalescent, the COVID-19 samples came from the United States, Italy and Spain.

Original processing methods: Amplifying reference gene primers gave estimates of nucleated cell counts. Data came from immunoSEQ multiplex PCR; TCRdb stores just in-frame clones and leaves some out. The D gene and trimming were derived from the DNA, and the V and J assignments and clone size from that table. Of roughly 240,000 clones listed, around 86% are singletons. Germline lookup yields CDR1 SGDLS and CDR2 YYNGEE. The CDR3 has 12 residues. The V gene lost 3 bases and the J gene lost 2 bases, with 5 bases spanning the gap. Sample: peripheral blood. V is TRBV9 and J is TRBJ1-2; tentative D call: TRBD1 (5 bases). The TCR comes from a woman aged 25 to 45 who had recovered from COVID-19. The chain's CDR3 is CASSAGNYGYTF. The CDR3 bases are TGTGCCAGCAGCGCAGGGAACTATGGCTACACCTTC.